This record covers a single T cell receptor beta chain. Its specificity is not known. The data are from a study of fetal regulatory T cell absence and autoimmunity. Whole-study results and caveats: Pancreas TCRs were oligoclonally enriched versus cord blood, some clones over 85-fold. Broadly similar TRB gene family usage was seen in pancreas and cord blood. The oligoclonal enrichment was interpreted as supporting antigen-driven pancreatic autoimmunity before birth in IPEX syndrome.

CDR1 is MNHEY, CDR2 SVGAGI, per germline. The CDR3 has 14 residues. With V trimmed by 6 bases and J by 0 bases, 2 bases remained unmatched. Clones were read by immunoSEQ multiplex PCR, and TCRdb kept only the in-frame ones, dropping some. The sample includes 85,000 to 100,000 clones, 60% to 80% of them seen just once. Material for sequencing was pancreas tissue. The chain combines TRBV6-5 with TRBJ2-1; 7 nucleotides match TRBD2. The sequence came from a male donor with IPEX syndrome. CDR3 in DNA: TGTGCCAGCAGACTAGCGCGCTCCTACAATGAGCAGTTCTTC. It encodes CASRLARSYNEQFF.